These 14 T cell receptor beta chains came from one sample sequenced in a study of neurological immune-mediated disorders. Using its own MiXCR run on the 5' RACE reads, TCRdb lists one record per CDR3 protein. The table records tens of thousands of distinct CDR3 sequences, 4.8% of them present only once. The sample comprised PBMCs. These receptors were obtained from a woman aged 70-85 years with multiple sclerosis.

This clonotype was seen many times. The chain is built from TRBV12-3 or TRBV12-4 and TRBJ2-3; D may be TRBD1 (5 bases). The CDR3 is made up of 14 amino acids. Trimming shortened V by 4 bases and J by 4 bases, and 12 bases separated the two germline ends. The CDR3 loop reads CASSSYRSPDTQYF. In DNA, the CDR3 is TGTGCCAGCAGTTCCTACAGGTCCCCAGATACGCAGTATTTT.

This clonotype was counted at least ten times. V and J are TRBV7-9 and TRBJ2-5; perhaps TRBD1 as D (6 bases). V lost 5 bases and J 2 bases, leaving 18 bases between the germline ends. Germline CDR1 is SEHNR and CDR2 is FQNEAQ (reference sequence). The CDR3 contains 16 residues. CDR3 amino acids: CASSKSRGSGQETQYF. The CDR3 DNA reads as TGTGCCAGCAGCAAAAGCAGGGGCTCCGGTCAAGAGACCCAGTACTTC.

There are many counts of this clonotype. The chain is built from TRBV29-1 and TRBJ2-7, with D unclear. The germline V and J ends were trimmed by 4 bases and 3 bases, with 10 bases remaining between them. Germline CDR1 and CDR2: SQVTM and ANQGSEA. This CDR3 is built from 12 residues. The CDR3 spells CSVALGLYEQYF. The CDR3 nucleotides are TGCAGCGTTGCTCTTGGTCTCTACGAGCAGTACTTC.

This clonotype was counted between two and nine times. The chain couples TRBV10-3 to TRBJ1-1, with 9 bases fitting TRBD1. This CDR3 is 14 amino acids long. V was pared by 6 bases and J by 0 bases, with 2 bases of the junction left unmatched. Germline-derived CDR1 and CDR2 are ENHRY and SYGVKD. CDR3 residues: CAIRGQGLNTEAFF. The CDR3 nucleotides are TGTGCCATCAGGGGACAGGGACTGAACACTGAAGCTTTCTTT.

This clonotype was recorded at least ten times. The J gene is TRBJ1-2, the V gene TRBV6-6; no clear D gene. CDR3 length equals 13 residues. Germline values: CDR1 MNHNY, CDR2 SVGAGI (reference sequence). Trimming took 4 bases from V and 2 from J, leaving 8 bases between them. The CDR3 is CASSFQGNYGYTF. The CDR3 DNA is TGTGCCAGCAGTTTTCAAGGCAACTATGGCTACACCTTC.

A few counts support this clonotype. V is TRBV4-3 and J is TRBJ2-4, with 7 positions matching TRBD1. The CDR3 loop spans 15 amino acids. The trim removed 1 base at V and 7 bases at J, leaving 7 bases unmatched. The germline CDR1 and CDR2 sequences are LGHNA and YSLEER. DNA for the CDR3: TGCGCCAGCAGCCAAGGAGTAGACAGGGCGAACATTCAGTACTTC. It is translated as CASSQGVDRANIQYF.

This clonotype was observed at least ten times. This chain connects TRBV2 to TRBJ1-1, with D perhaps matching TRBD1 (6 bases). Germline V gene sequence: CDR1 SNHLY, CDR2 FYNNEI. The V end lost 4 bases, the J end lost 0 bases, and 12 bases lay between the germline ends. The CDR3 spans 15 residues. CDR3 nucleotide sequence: TGTGCCAGCAGTGCAAACCAGGGGATGAACACTGAAGCTTTCTTT. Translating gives CASSANQGMNTEAFF.

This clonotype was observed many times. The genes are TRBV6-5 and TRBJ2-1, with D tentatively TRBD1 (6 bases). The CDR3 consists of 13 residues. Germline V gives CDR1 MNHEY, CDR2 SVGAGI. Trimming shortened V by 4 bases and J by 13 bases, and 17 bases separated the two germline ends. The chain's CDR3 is CASSLQGSRAQFF. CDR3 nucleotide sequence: TGTGCCAGCAGTTTACAGGGATCTAGGGCCCAGTTCTTC.

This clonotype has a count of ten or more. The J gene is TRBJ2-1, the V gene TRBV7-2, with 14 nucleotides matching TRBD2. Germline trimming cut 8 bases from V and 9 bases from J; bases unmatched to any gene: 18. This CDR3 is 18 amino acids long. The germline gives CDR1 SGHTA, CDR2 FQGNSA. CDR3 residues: CASGSPSGLAGGWGEQFF. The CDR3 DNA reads TGTGCCAGCGGCTCCCCCTCCGGACTAGCGGGAGGTTGGGGTGAGCAGTTCTTC.

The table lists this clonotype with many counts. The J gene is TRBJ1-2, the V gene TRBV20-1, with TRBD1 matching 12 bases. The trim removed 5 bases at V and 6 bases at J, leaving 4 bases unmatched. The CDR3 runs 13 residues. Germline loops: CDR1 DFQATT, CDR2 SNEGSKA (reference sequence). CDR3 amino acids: CSAGGQGADGYTF. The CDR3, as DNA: TGCAGTGCTGGGGGACAGGGGGCGGATGGCTACACCTTC.

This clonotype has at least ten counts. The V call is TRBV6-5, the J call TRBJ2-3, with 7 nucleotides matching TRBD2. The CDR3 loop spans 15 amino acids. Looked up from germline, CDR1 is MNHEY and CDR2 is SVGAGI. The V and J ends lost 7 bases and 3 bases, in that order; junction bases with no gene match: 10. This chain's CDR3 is CASTVGGRKTDTQYF. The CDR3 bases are TGTGCCAGCACCGTGGGGGGGAGAAAGACAGATACGCAGTATTTT.

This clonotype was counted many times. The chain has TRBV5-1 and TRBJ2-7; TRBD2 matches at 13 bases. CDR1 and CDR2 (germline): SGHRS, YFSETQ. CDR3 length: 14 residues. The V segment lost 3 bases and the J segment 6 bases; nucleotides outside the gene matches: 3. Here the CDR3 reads CASSWTSGSGEQYF. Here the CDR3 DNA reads TGCGCCAGCAGCTGGACTAGCGGGAGCGGCGAGCAGTACTTC.

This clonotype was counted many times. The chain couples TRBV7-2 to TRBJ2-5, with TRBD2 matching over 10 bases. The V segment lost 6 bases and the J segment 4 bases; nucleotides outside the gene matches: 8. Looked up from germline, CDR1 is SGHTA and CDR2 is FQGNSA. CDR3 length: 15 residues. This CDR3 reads CASSSSGRSGETQYF. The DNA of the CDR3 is TGTGCCAGCAGTTCTAGCGGGAGATCGGGAGAGACCCAGTACTTC.

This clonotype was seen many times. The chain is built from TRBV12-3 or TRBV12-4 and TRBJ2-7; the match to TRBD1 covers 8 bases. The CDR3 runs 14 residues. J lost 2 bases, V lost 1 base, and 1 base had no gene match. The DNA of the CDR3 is TGTGCCAGCAGTTTAGAGACAGGGGCCTACGAGCAGTACTTC. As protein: CASSLETGAYEQYF.